This TCR beta chain was profiled in a study of T cell changes during pregnancy in multiple sclerosis. Profiled with immunoSEQ multiplex PCR; TCRdb holds only in-frame clones, not every one. The repertoire has about 73,000 clones, over 80% of them found once; the top ten carry 2.8%. V dropped 6 bases and J dropped 6; count of bases not matched to a gene: 14. The CDR3 contains 15 residues. The germline CDR1 and CDR2 sequences are SNHLY and FYNNEI. The sequences come from peripheral blood, collected in the third trimester of pregnancy. This receptor was taken from a female donor in good health, enrolled as a control in a pregnancy study. The gene calls are TRBV2 and TRBJ2-7, with 7 bases lining up with TRBD1. The CDR3 sequence: CASRNPTGPLSEQYF. The CDR3 coding sequence is TGTGCCAGCAGAAACCCGACAGGGCCCCTCAGCGAGCAGTACTTC.